The text below deals with one TCR beta chain. The sample is drawn from a study of blood T cell repertoires in COVID-19. Study in general: Sites across the United States, Italy and Spain contributed samples from acute and convalescent COVID-19. In each case, the material was cDNA or gDNA derived from T cells, B-cell-depleted T cells, or PBMCs.

V was trimmed by 5 bases and J by 8 bases, leaving 18 bases between them. Germline CDR1 LGHDT, CDR2 YNNKEL (reference sequence). The length of the CDR3 is 14 residues. Original processing notes: Amplification from reference gene primers served as the basis for estimated nucleated cell counts. Clones were sequenced by immunoSEQ multiplex PCR, and TCRdb holds only the in-frame ones, with some missing. The V and J calls and clone size were taken over from that table, and D and trimming were inferred from the DNA. The sample records approximately 200,000 clones, 88% being singletons. Sequenced input: peripheral blood. The sequence was obtained from a woman in her twenties or thirties with acute or convalescent COVID-19. The rearrangement links TRBV3-1 (or the pseudogene TRBV3-2) to TRBJ1-2, with D unclear. In DNA form, the CDR3 reads TGTGCCAGCAGCGAGGAGGTGTACTCTCGAGGCTACACCTTC. This encodes CASSEEVYSRGYTF.